The 26 T cell receptor beta chains listed next were all sequenced from one sample in a study of fetal regulatory T cell absence and autoimmunity. Repertoires were generated with immunoSEQ multiplex PCR, while TCRdb's copy carries only in-frame clones and drops some. The data hold 95,000 or so clones, with 72% observed a single time. Sequencing was carried out using pancreas tissue. These receptor sequences come from a male donor with IPEX syndrome.

This chain's CDR3 is CAWSLRRISTDTQYF. The CDR3 coding sequence is TGTGCCTGGAGTTTAAGGCGGATTAGCACAGATACGCAGTATTTT. The chain is built from TRBV30 and TRBJ2-3; D remains unclear. Germline V CDR1 and CDR2: GTSNPN, SVGIG (reference sequence). CDR3 length: 15 amino acids. Trimming left V 2 bases short and J 0 bases short, with 12 bases between.

V and J are TRBV29-1 and TRBJ1-2; TRBD1 aligns across 7 bases. With V trimmed by 0 bases and J by 5 bases, 0 bases remained unmatched. Germline V gene lookup returns CDR1 SQVTM and CDR2 ANQGSEA. This CDR3 is built from 12 residues. As DNA, the CDR3 is TGCAGCGTTGAAGACAGGGGGTATGGCTACACCTTC. Protein sequence: CSVEDRGYGYTF. Full variable domain (rest looked up from reference TRBV29-1 and TRBJ1-2): SAVISQKPSRDICQRGTSLTIQCQVDSQVTMMFWYRQQPGQSLTLIATANQGSEATYESGFVIDKFPISRPNLTFSTLTVSNMSPEDSSIYLCSVEDRGYGYTFGSGTRLTVV.

This CDR3 reads CASSLLLAGGNSYNEQFF. The CDR3, as DNA: TGTGCCAGCAGCTTGTTGCTGGCGGGGGGGAATTCCTACAATGAGCAGTTCTTC. V and J are TRBV5-6 and TRBJ2-1; 9 bases agree with TRBD2. CDR3 length: 18 amino acids. V was clipped by 1 base and J by 1 base; unmatched bases: 9. Per the germline V gene, CDR1 is SGHDT and CDR2 is YYEEEE. The full variable domain, with the rest looked up from reference TRBV5-6 and TRBJ2-1, is DAGVTQSPTHLIKTRGQQVTLRCSPKSGHDTVSWYQQALGQGPQFIFQYYEEEERQRGNFPDRFSGHQFPNYSSELNVNALLLGDSALYLCASSLLLAGGNSYNEQFFGPGTRLTVL.

This chain joins TRBV13 and TRBJ2-1, with TRBD2 matching 10 bases. Germline values: CDR1 PRHDT, CDR2 FYEKMQ (reference sequence). The CDR3 spans 16 residues. The J segment lost 7 bases and the V segment lost 3 bases, leaving 9 bases of the junction unmatched. CDR3 nucleotides: TGTGCCAGCAGCTTGGAAGCTAGCGGGAGTTGGAATGAGCAGTTCTTC. Translation gives CASSLEASGSWNEQFF.

This clone came up a few times. The rearrangement links TRBV25-1 to TRBJ1-2; D may be TRBD1 (5 bases). This CDR3 spans 12 amino acids. The germline V and J ends were trimmed by 8 bases and 8 bases, with 15 bases remaining between them. Germline V CDR1 and CDR2: MGHDK, SYGVNS. CDR3 residues: CASSRGIEGYTF. In DNA, the CDR3 is TGTGCCAGCTCTCGGGGGATAGAAGGCTACACCTTC.

This clone showed up just a few times. This chain links TRBV5-5 with TRBJ1-2; D not certain. Trimming took 0 bases from V and 3 from J, leaving 3 bases between them. The CDR3 covers 12 residues. Germline loops: CDR1 SGHKS, CDR2 YYEKEE (reference sequence). This chain's CDR3 is CASSLGDYGYTF. In DNA form, the CDR3 reads TGTGCCAGCAGCTTGGGGGACTATGGCTACACCTTC.

V is TRBV7-9 and J is TRBJ2-3; TRBD2 is a possible D gene (5 bases). The CDR3 contains 14 residues. Trimming took 5 bases from V and 2 from J, leaving 11 bases between them. Germline CDR1 and CDR2: SEHNR and FQNEAQ (reference sequence). The CDR3 reads CASSRRGPTDTQYF. Here the CDR3 DNA reads TGTGCCAGCAGCCGTCGAGGGCCCACAGATACGCAGTATTTT. The full variable domain, in which reference TRBV7-9 and TRBJ2-3 provide the parts outside the CDR3, is DTGVSQNPRHKITKRGQNVTFRCDPISEHNRLYWYRQTLGQGPEFLTYFQNEAQLEKSRLLSDRFSAERPKGSFSTLEIQRTEQGDSAMYLCASSRRGPTDTQYFGPGTRLTVL.

The CDR3 nucleotides read TGTGCCATTTCGGCCACCGGGGAGCTGTTTTTT. Translation gives CAISATGELFF. V usage is TRBV6-1 and J usage is TRBJ2-2, with D hard to call. The CDR3 has 11 residues. The germline CDR1 and CDR2 sequences are MNHNS and SASEGT. V gave up 10 bases and J gave up 4 bases, with 7 bases separating them.

This clone was seen a few times. This chain joins TRBV5-4 and TRBJ2-5, with D unresolved. The V and J ends lost 6 bases and 3 bases respectively, with 6 bases between them. The CDR3 consists of 11 residues. The germline gives CDR1 SGHNT, CDR2 YYREEE (reference sequence). CDR3 DNA sequence: TGTGCCAGCATCGGTGAAGAGACCCAGTACTTC. The encoded protein is CASIGEETQYF.

This clone was detected only once. The rearrangement links TRBV10-1 to TRBJ2-3; TRBD1 matches 8 bases. This CDR3 is built from 17 residues. V lost 0 bases, J lost 1 base, and 6 bases stayed unmatched. Germline CDR1 reads WNHNN; CDR2 reads SYGVQD (reference sequence). The CDR3 DNA reads as TGCGCCAGCAGTGAGTCTCTAACGACAGGGGGCACAGATACGCAGTATTTT. Its protein product is CASSESLTTGGTDTQYF.

The rearrangement joins TRBV5-6 to TRBJ2-5; D not resolved. The CDR3 is 12 residues long. V was pared by 2 bases and J by 2 bases, with 4 bases between. Per the germline V gene, CDR1 is SGHDT and CDR2 is YYEEEE. CDR3 protein: CASSFPQETQYF. The CDR3 nucleotides read TGTGCCAGCAGCTTTCCACAAGAGACCCAGTACTTC.

The chain employs TRBV7-9 and TRBJ2-7; D is uncertain. This CDR3 contains 14 residues. Germline lookup yields CDR1 SEHNR and CDR2 FQNEAQ (reference sequence). V was cut by 2 bases and J by 3 bases, with 11 bases left in between. The CDR3 is CASSLRNAVYEQYF. In DNA, the CDR3 is TGTGCCAGCAGCTTAAGAAACGCCGTCTACGAGCAGTACTTC.

This clone was observed once. This sequence joins TRBV15 and TRBJ1-2, with D possibly matching TRBD1 (6 bases). Trimming took off 1 base at V and 2 bases at J, with 8 bases between the two ends. Per germline, CDR1 LNHNV and CDR2 YYDKDF (reference sequence). This CDR3 is built from 14 residues. For the CDR3, the DNA is TGTGCCACCAGCAGAGGGGGACAAAACTATGGCTACACCTTC. Encoded protein: CATSRGGQNYGYTF.

This chain joins TRBV9 and TRBJ2-1; D possibly corresponds to TRBD2 (5 bases). From germline, CDR1 is SGDLS and CDR2 YYNGEE. V lost 4 bases to trimming and J lost 0 bases, with 11 bases between them. This CDR3 region has 15 residues. In DNA form, the CDR3 reads TGTGCCAGCAGCCTTGGACTGAGCTCCTACAATGAGCAGTTCTTC. Encoded protein: CASSLGLSSYNEQFF.

The genes are TRBV7-6 and TRBJ2-7; 8 bases agree with TRBD2. V trimming: 4 bases; J trimming: 2 bases; junction bases outside the gene matches: 7. Germline lookup yields CDR1 SGHVS and CDR2 FNYEAQ. This CDR3 has 15 amino acids. The CDR3 loop reads CASSYIAGPTYEQYF. The CDR3 coding sequence is TGTGCCAGCAGCTACATAGCGGGACCTACCTACGAGCAGTACTTC.

The chain has TRBV7-2 and TRBJ2-7; tentatively, D is TRBD1 (5 bases). The V gene's germline CDR1 is SGHTA and CDR2 FQGNSA. V lost 0 bases and J 3 bases, leaving 6 bases between the germline ends. The length of the CDR3 is 13 residues. The CDR3 DNA follows: TGTGCCAGCAGCTTAGCGCAGGGCTACGAGCAGTACTTC. Translating it yields CASSLAQGYEQYF. The whole variable domain, remainder taken from reference TRBV7-2 and TRBJ2-7, is GAGVSQSPSNKVTEKGKDVELRCDPISGHTALYWYRQSLGQGLEFLIYFQGNSAPDKSGLPSDRFSAERTGGSVSTLTIQRTQQEDSAVYLCASSLAQGYEQYFGPGTRLTVT.

In its sample, this clone was seen once. The CDR3 region is CASRGNRVYGYTF. The CDR3 DNA reads TGTGCCAGCAGGGGGAACAGGGTCTATGGCTACACCTTC. The rearrangement links TRBV6-8 to TRBJ1-2, with D maybe TRBD1 (6 bases). The CDR3 sequence is 13 residues long. Trimming took off 6 bases at V and 4 bases at J, with 12 bases between the two ends. Germline CDR1 and CDR2: MNHGY and SAAAGT.

This rearrangement joins TRBV9 to TRBJ2-1; D is possibly TRBD2 (7 bases). CDR3 length equals 14 residues. V was pared by 2 bases and J by 8 bases, with 14 bases between. Germline loops: CDR1 SGDLS, CDR2 YYNGEE. CDR3 bases: TGTGCCAGCAGCGTTAGGGGGGGCCGACATGAGCAGTTCTTC. Its translation: CASSVRGGRHEQFF.

The chain combines TRBV4-1 with TRBJ1-1, with D uncertain. V lost 1 base and J 1 base, leaving 10 bases between the germline ends. The CDR3 has 15 amino acids. CDR1 and CDR2 from the germline V gene are MGHRA and YSYEKL. The CDR3 loop reads CASSQVLEKNTEAFF. CDR3 bases: TGCGCCAGCAGCCAAGTTTTGGAGAAGAACACTGAAGCTTTCTTT.

J is TRBJ2-7 and V is TRBV6-5; 11 bases are a match to TRBD1. From germline, CDR1 is MNHEY and CDR2 SVGAGI. The ends lost 5 bases at V and 4 bases at J; junction bases unmatched: 7. This CDR3 is built from 15 residues. CDR3 in DNA: TGTGCCAGCAGTCTCGGACAGGGGGCGCTTTACGAGCAGTACTTC. This gives the protein CASSLGQGALYEQYF.

Only a few counts were recorded for this clone. This chain joins TRBV6-1 and TRBJ2-2; D is unclear. The germline V gene encodes CDR1 MNHNS and CDR2 SASEGT. There are 14 residues in the CDR3. The V and J ends lost 2 bases and 6 bases respectively, with 10 bases between them. The CDR3, as DNA: TGTGCCAGCAGTGAATTAAGTAGGTCCGGGGAGCTGTTTTTT. Its protein product is CASSELSRSGELFF.

This rearrangement joins TRBV14 to TRBJ2-1; D not resolved. The CDR3 is 17 amino acids. Trimming took off 5 bases at V and 2 bases at J, with 19 bases between the two ends. Germline V gives CDR1 SGHDN, CDR2 FVKESK. CDR3 residues: CASSERVWRNTYNEQFF. DNA of the CDR3: TGTGCCAGCAGCGAAAGGGTATGGCGAAACACCTACAATGAGCAGTTCTTC.

The J gene is TRBJ2-1, the V gene TRBV7-8; 13 positions agree with TRBD2. CDR3 length: 19 amino acids. Per germline, CDR1 SGHVS and CDR2 FQNEAQ. J lost 3 bases, V lost 1 base, and 9 bases had no gene match. The CDR3 DNA reads as TGTGCCAGCAGCTTAGTTGGATGGACTAGCGGGAGATTCTACAATGAGCAGTTCTTC. Protein product: CASSLVGWTSGRFYNEQFF.

This clone came up once. The chain couples TRBV4-3 to TRBJ1-2; no reliable D call. CDR1 is LGHNA and CDR2 is YSLEER in the germline V gene. V was cut by 0 bases and J by 0 bases, with 8 bases left in between. The CDR3 runs 15 residues. CDR3 loop: CASSQDRAPNYGYTF. Here the CDR3 DNA reads TGCGCCAGCAGCCAAGATCGGGCCCCTAACTATGGCTACACCTTC.

This clone was counted a single time. The chain recombines TRBV13 with TRBJ1-4; D gene uncertain. CDR1 is PRHDT and CDR2 is FYEKMQ in the germline V gene (reference sequence). V lost 3 bases and J 9 bases, leaving 8 bases between the germline ends. The CDR3 has 12 amino acids. The CDR3, as DNA: TGTGCCAGCAGCTTGGCCGGACAAAAACTGTTTTTT. Its translation is CASSLAGQKLFF.

This clone appeared a few times. The chain couples TRBV7-9 to TRBJ1-1; maybe TRBD1 (5 bases). The V end lost 6 bases, the J end lost 1 base, and 9 bases lay between the germline ends. The CDR3 loop spans 13 amino acids. Germline V gives CDR1 SEHNR, CDR2 FQNEAQ (reference sequence). CDR3 in amino acids: CASRYGTNTEAFF. Here the CDR3 DNA reads TGTGCCAGCAGATACGGGACGAACACTGAAGCTTTCTTT.